Below are 28 T cell receptor beta chains sequenced from a single sample in a study of control samples from healthy donors and cancer patients. Profiling relied on immunoSEQ multiplex PCR, and the TCRdb table lists in-frame clones only, not all of them. The sample consists of 45,000 to 60,000 clones, approximately 94% of them appearing once. Sequenced material: blood. Source of these receptors: a man aged 25-45 years in good health.

The chain uses TRBV12-5 and TRBJ1-1; 8 nucleotides line up with TRBD1. This CDR3 spans 18 amino acids. Germline assignment: CDR1 LGHNT and CDR2 FRNRAP. The trim removed 3 bases at V and 1 base at J, leaving 13 bases unmatched. CDR3 nucleotide sequence: TGTGCTAGTGGTTTTTACTCCGGACAGGGCCTACCGAACACTGAAGCTTTCTTT. Its protein product is CASGFYSGQGLPNTEAFF.

V and J are TRBV21-1 and TRBJ2-7. TRBV21-1 is a listed pseudogene. The CDR3 runs to 13 residues. The DNA for the CDR3 is TGTGCCAGCAGCCCTAACATTTCCTACGAGCAGTACTTC. Translated, it gives CASSPNISYEQYF.

The CDR3 bases are TGTGCCAGCTCCTGGGACACCTTATCGGGCTACACCTTC. This translates into CASSWDTLSGYTF. The chain combines TRBV6-5 with TRBJ1-2, with a tentative D call TRBD1 (6 bases). The CDR3 contains 13 residues. Trimming pared 8 bases from V and 8 bases from J, leaving 18 bases between. CDR1 is MNHEY, CDR2 SVGAGI, per germline.

The chain links TRBV28 to TRBJ1-1, with TRBD1 matching 10 bases. CDR1 MDHEN and CDR2 SYDVKM come from the germline V gene. The junction had 6 bases not matched to a gene; V was cut back by 5 bases and J by 3 bases. CDR3 size: 15 residues. CDR3 coding DNA: TGTGCCAGCAGTATGACAGGGGGCCAGGACACTGAAGCTTTCTTT. It translates to CASSMTGGQDTEAFF.

J is TRBJ2-1 and V is TRBV14; 7 positions match TRBD1. This CDR3 has 16 residues. Germline V lookup: CDR1 SGHDN, CDR2 FVKESK. Unmatched junction bases numbered 6, after V lost 0 bases and J lost 4 bases. DNA of the CDR3: TGTGCCAGCAGCCAAGATATACAGGGGATATACAATGAGCAGTTCTTC. Translation gives CASSQDIQGIYNEQFF. Full variable domain (missing parts from reference TRBV14 and TRBJ2-1): EAGVTQFPSHSVIEKGQTVTLRCDPISGHDNLYWYRRVMGKEIKFLLHFVKESKQDESGMPNNRFLAERTGGTYSTLKVQPAELEDSGVYFCASSQDIQGIYNEQFFGPGTRLTVL.

In its sample, this clone was seen a few times. The genes are TRBV6-5 and TRBJ1-5; 9 bases fit TRBD1. Unmatched junction bases numbered 1, after V lost 0 bases and J lost 4 bases. The CDR3 runs 15 residues. Germline V lookup: CDR1 MNHEY, CDR2 SVGAGI. CDR3: CASSYSGTGNQPQHF. In nucleotides, the CDR3 is TGTGCCAGCAGTTACTCTGGGACAGGGAATCAGCCCCAGCATTTT.

This chain uses TRBV6-6 with TRBJ1-2; D perhaps matches TRBD1 (6 bases). V was shortened by 5 bases and J by 4 bases, with 17 bases between the two germline ends. CDR3 length: 15 amino acids. Germline V CDR1 and CDR2: MNHNY, SVGAGI (reference sequence). CDR3 sequence: CASSQSQGRGYGYTF. CDR3 nucleotide sequence: TGTGCCAGCAGTCAATCTCAGGGGAGGGGCTATGGCTACACCTTC.

The chain recombines TRBV6-2 or TRBV6-3 with TRBJ2-1; 16 bases match TRBD2. CDR3 size: 19 residues. Trimming removed 3 bases from V and 0 bases from J; junction bases left unmatched: 5. Germline CDR1 reads MNHEY; CDR2 reads SVGEGT. For the CDR3, the DNA is TGTGCCAGCAGTTATAGGGGACTAGCGGGGGGGAGCTCCTACAATGAGCAGTTCTTC. This encodes CASSYRGLAGGSSYNEQFF.

This chain joins TRBV28 and TRBJ2-5; 8 nucleotides agree with TRBD2. Trimming took 5 bases from V and 5 from J; bases not matched to a gene: 10. Germline CDR1 reads MDHEN; CDR2 reads SYDVKM. The CDR3 has 15 amino acids. The CDR3 spells CASSRAGDSWETQYF. The CDR3 nucleotides are TGTGCCAGCAGTCGAGCGGGGGATAGTTGGGAGACCCAGTACTTC.

The rearrangement uses TRBV4-2 and TRBJ1-2; D is ambiguous. Deletions cut 1 base from V and 2 bases from J, with 14 bases between. The CDR3 consists of 16 residues. From germline, CDR1 is LGHNA and CDR2 YNFKEQ. The DNA of the CDR3 is TGTGCCAGCAGCCAAGGTCTGGGCAGACTCAACTATGGCTACACCTTC. Translation: CASSQGLGRLNYGYTF.

The CDR3 DNA is TGTGCCAGCAGGAGGGACAGGGCGCTGGAGCTGTTTTTT. This translates into CASRRDRALELFF. The rearrangement joins TRBV28 to TRBJ1-4; 9 nucleotides line up with TRBD1. The end of the DNA aligns better with TRBJ2-2, so the J call may be wrong. Germline V gives CDR1 MDHEN, CDR2 SYDVKM. The CDR3 runs to 13 residues.

CDR3 bases: TGTGCCAGCAGTCGTTCCTACGAGCAGTACTTC. This sequence encodes CASSRSYEQYF. The chain joins TRBV7-2 to TRBJ2-7; D unresolved. Per germline, CDR1 SGHTA and CDR2 FQGNSA. V was clipped by 6 bases and J by 1 base, with 4 bases between them. This CDR3 contains 11 residues.

CDR3: CASSPTRGGTEAFF. The CDR3 nucleotides read TGTGCCAGCAGTCCAACTAGGGGGGGGACTGAAGCTTTCTTT. V and J are TRBV28 and TRBJ1-1; perhaps TRBD1 as D (6 bases). With 5 bases removed from V and 5 bases from J, the gap between germline ends came to 15 bases. CDR3 size: 14 residues. Looked up from germline, CDR1 is MDHEN and CDR2 is SYDVKM.

The CDR3 sequence: CATRESDNSPLHF. CDR3 coding DNA: TGTGCCACCCGGGAGTCAGATAATTCACCCCTCCACTTT. The chain uses TRBV15 and TRBJ1-6, with D unclear. Trimming took 8 bases from V and 5 from J, leaving 10 bases between them. Germline V CDR1 and CDR2: LNHNV, YYDKDF (reference sequence). This CDR3 contains 13 residues. Full variable domain (outside the CDR3, taken from reference TRBV15 and TRBJ1-6): DAMVIQNPRYQVTQFGKPVTLSCSQTLNHNVMYWYQQKSSQAPKLLFHYYDKDFNNEADTPDNFQSRRPNTSFCFLDIRSPGLGDTAMYLCATRESDNSPLHFGNGTRLTVT.

A few counts support this clone. This rearrangement joins TRBV2 to TRBJ1-1; 7 positions match TRBD1. This CDR3 has 14 amino acids. V gave up 6 bases and J gave up 1 base; unmatched junction bases: 5. From germline, CDR1 is SNHLY and CDR2 FYNNEI. Here the CDR3 reads CASRVRQGNTEAFF. The CDR3 DNA is TGTGCCAGCAGGGTTAGACAGGGGAACACTGAAGCTTTCTTT.

The chain combines TRBV6-5 with TRBJ2-5; D uncertain. Germline CDR1 MNHEY, CDR2 SVGAGI. The V end was cut by 4 bases, the J end by 7 bases, with 13 bases between. CDR3 size: 13 residues. CDR3 coding DNA: TGTGCCAGCAGTTTGGAAGGGTATGGGACCCAGTACTTC. It is translated as CASSLEGYGTQYF.

The table lists this clone with a count of one. The chain is built from TRBV5-1 and TRBJ2-1; tentatively, D is TRBD1 or TRBD2 (7 bases each). This CDR3 region has 15 residues. Trimming removed 0 bases at V and 9 bases at J, with 16 bases between. Germline-derived CDR1 and CDR2 are SGHRS and YFSETQ. CDR3 in DNA: TGCGCCAGCAGCTTGGAGTCAGGGGGAGGGAGTGAGCAGTTCTTC. This codes for CASSLESGGGSEQFF.

The genes are TRBV7-9 and TRBJ1-4, with D possibly TRBD1 on 5 matching bases. CDR3 length: 15 residues. Germline CDR1 reads SEHNR; CDR2 reads FQNEAQ (reference sequence). Trimming removed 1 base at V and 7 bases at J, with 13 bases between. This CDR3 reads CASSLGRALGEKLFF. CDR3 in DNA: TGTGCCAGCAGCTTAGGCAGGGCCCTTGGTGAAAAACTGTTTTTT.

The chain links TRBV25-1 to TRBJ2-1, with D possibly matching TRBD1 (7 bases). The V gene lost 3 bases and the J gene lost 1 base, with 10 bases spanning the gap. This CDR3 is built from 15 residues. Germline lookup yields CDR1 MGHDK and CDR2 SYGVNS. The DNA for the CDR3 is TGTGCCAGCAGTGATCAGGGGGGATCCTACAATGAGCAGTTCTTC. Residues: CASSDQGGSYNEQFF.

This chain joins TRBV15 and TRBJ2-3, with D uncertain. Trimming stripped 9 bases from V and 2 bases from J, with 18 bases between. Germline loops: CDR1 LNHNV, CDR2 YYDKDF (reference sequence). The CDR3 is made up of 15 amino acids. DNA of the CDR3: TGTGCCACTACCGGGCGCTTGGAGAACACAGATACGCAGTATTTT. Amino acid sequence: CATTGRLENTDTQYF.

The V and J genes are TRBV15 and TRBJ2-3, with D tentatively TRBD1 (6 bases). The V gene lost 0 bases and the J gene lost 0 bases, with 13 bases spanning the gap. The germline CDR1 and CDR2 sequences are LNHNV and YYDKDF (reference sequence). The CDR3 has 17 amino acids. The CDR3 sequence: CATSREGAGHSTDTQYF. In nucleotides, the CDR3 is TGTGCCACCAGCAGAGAGGGGGCAGGACACAGCACAGATACGCAGTATTTT.

Only one count was recorded for this clone. The chain links TRBV6-2 or TRBV6-3 to TRBJ1-5; the match to TRBD1 covers 7 bases. Germline assignment: CDR1 MNHEY and CDR2 SVGEGT. V dropped 5 bases and J dropped 5; count of bases not matched to a gene: 12. The CDR3 loop spans 16 amino acids. CDR3 in DNA: TGTGCCAGCAGTGGGGCCGGGACAGAGAGATATCAGCCCCAGCATTTT. Its translation is CASSGAGTERYQPQHF.

This clone has a handful of counts. This chain uses TRBV6-2 or TRBV6-3 with TRBJ2-3; 13 bases are a match to TRBD2. Trimming removed 4 bases from V and 7 bases from J; junction bases left unmatched: 8. Germline V gives CDR1 MNHEY, CDR2 SVGEGT. This CDR3 comprises 16 residues. In DNA, the CDR3 is TGTGCCAGCAGTTCAACTAGCGGGAGGGCCGGTTATACGCAGTATTTT. It is translated as CASSSTSGRAGYTQYF.

The gene calls are TRBV19 and TRBJ1-2; 7 nucleotides line up with TRBD1. Per the germline V gene, CDR1 is LNHDA and CDR2 is SQIVND (reference sequence). CDR3 length equals 16 residues. Unmatched junction bases numbered 15, after V lost 8 bases and J lost 3 bases. CDR3 coding DNA: TGTGCCAGTTTTACAGGGGCCTTTCCGGAGGACTATGGCTACACCTTC. Protein sequence: CASFTGAFPEDYGYTF.

Here the CDR3 DNA reads TGTGCCAGCAGTTTATCATCAGGGGTGGAGACCCAGTACTTC. This gives the protein CASSLSSGVETQYF. The V gene is TRBV27, the J gene TRBJ2-5; D might be TRBD1 (6 bases). There are 14 residues in the CDR3. The ends were cut back, 0 bases at V and 5 bases at J, with 10 bases in the middle. Germline V gene data show CDR1 as MNHEY and CDR2 as SMNVEV (reference sequence).

The genes are TRBV19 and TRBJ2-7; 12 nucleotides agree with TRBD2. CDR1 is LNHDA and CDR2 is SQIVND in the germline V gene (reference sequence). J gave up 2 bases and V 10 bases, and 6 bases lay outside the gene matches. The CDR3 length is 14 residues. The CDR3: CATQTSGSAYEQYF. Written as DNA, the CDR3 is TGTGCCACCCAGACTAGCGGGAGTGCCTACGAGCAGTACTTC.

The chain recombines TRBV28 with TRBJ2-1; possibly TRBD2 for D (6 bases). Germline V lookup: CDR1 MDHEN, CDR2 SYDVKM. Trimming removed 2 bases from V and 3 bases from J, with 8 bases in between. The CDR3 is 14 amino acids. The CDR3, as DNA: TGTGCCAGCAGTTTACTTAGCGGCTACAATGAGCAGTTCTTC. Residues: CASSLLSGYNEQFF.

The chain is built from TRBV6-5 and TRBJ1-6; tentatively, D is TRBD1 (6 bases). CDR1 MNHEY and CDR2 SVGAGI come from the germline V gene. V lost 6 bases, J lost 13 bases, and 22 bases lay in between. This CDR3 region has 15 residues. The CDR3 DNA sequence: TGTGCCAGCAGCGAGATTGGGACATCTGCGTTCCCCCTCCACTTT. Translated: CASSEIGTSAFPLHF.